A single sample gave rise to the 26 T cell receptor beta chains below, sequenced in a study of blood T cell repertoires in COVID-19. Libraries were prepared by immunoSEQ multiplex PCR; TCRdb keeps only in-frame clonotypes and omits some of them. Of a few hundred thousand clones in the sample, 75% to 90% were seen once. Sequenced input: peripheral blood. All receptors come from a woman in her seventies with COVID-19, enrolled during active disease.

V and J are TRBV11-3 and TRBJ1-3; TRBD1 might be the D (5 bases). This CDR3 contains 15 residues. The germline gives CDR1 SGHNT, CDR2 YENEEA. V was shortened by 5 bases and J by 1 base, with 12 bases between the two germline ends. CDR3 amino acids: CASSQHGQSGNTIYF. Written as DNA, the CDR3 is TGTGCCAGCAGCCAGCACGGACAATCTGGAAACACCATATATTTT. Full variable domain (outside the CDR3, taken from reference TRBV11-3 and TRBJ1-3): EAGVVQSPRYKIIEKKQPVAFWCNPISGHNTLYWYLQNLGQGPELLIRYENEEAVDDSQLPKDRFSAERLKGVDSTLKIQPAELGDSAVYLCASSQHGQSGNTIYFGEGSWLTVV.

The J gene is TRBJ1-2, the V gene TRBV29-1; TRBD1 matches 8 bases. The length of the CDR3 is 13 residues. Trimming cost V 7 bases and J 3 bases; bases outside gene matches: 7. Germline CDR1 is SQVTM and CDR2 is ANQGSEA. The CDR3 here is CSGGQGLDYGYTF. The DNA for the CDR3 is TGCAGCGGTGGACAGGGTCTCGACTATGGCTACACCTTC.

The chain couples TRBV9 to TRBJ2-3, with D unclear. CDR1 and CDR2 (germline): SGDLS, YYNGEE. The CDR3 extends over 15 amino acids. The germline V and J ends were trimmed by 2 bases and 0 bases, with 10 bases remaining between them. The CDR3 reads CASSVYSTSTDTQYF. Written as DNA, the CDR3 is TGTGCCAGCAGCGTTTACAGTACTAGCACAGATACGCAGTATTTT.

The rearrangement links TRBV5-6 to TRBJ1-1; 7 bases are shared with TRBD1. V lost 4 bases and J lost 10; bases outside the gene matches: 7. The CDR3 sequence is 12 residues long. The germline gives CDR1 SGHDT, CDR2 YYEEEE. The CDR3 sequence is CASSRRQGSAFF. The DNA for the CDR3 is TGTGCCAGCAGCCGACGACAGGGATCAGCTTTCTTT.

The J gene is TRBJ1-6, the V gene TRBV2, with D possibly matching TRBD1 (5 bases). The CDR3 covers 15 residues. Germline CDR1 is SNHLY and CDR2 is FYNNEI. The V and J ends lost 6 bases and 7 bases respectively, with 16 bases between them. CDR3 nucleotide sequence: TGTGCCAGCAGCGACCAAGGGGTTGAGAATTCACCCCTCCACTTT. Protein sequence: CASSDQGVENSPLHF.

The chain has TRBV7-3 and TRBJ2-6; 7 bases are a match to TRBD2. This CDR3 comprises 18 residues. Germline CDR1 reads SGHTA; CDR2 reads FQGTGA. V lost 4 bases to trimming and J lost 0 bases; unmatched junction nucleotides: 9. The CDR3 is CASSSPGRGDSGANVLTF. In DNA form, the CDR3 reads TGTGCCAGCAGCTCACCGGGACGGGGGGACTCTGGGGCCAACGTCCTGACTTTC.

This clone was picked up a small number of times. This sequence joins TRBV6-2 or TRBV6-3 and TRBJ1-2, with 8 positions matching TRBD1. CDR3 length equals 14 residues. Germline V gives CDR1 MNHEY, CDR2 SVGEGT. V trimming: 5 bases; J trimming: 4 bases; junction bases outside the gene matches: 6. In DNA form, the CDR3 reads TGTGCCAGCAGTCAAGTTGGACAGGGCTATGGCTACACCTTC. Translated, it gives CASSQVGQGYGYTF.

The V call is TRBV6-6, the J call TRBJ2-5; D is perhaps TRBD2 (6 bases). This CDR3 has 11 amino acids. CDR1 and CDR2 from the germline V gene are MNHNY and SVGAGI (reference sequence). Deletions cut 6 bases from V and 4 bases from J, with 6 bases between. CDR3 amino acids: CASRRGETQYF. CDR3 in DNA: TGTGCCAGCAGGCGGGGAGAGACCCAGTACTTC.

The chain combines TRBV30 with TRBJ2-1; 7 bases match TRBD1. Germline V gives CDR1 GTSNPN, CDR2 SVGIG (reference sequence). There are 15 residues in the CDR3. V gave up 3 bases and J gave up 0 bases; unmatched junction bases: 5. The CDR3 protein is CAWSGTGASYNEQFF. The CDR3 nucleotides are TGTGCCTGGAGCGGTACAGGGGCCTCCTACAATGAGCAGTTCTTC.

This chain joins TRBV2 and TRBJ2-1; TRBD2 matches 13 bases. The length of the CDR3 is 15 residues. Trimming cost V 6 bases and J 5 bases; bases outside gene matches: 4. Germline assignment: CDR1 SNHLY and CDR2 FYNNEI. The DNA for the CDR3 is TGTGCCAGCAGAACCGGGACTAGCGGGAACAATGAGCAGTTCTTC. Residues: CASRTGTSGNNEQFF.

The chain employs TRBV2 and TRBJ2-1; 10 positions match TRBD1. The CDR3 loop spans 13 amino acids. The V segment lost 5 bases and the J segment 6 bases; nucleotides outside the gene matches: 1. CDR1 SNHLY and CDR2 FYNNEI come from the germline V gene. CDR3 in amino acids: CASSRTGGNEQFF. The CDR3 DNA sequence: TGTGCCAGCAGTAGGACAGGGGGCAATGAGCAGTTCTTC.

The CDR3 loop reads CSVEERGAFF. As DNA, the CDR3 is TGCAGCGTAGAGGAGAGGGGGGCTTTCTTT. V and J are TRBV29-1 and TRBJ1-1; D possibly corresponds to TRBD1 (6 bases). CDR1 is SQVTM and CDR2 is ANQGSEA in the germline V gene. The CDR3 spans 10 residues. The germline V and J ends were trimmed by 6 bases and 11 bases, with 13 bases remaining between them.

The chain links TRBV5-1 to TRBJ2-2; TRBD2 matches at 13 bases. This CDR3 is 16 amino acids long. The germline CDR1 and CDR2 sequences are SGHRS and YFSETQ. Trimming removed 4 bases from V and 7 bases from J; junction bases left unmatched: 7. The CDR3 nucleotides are TGCGCCAGCAGCCTAAGGACTAGCGGGAGTATCGGGGAGCTGTTTTTT. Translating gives CASSLRTSGSIGELFF.

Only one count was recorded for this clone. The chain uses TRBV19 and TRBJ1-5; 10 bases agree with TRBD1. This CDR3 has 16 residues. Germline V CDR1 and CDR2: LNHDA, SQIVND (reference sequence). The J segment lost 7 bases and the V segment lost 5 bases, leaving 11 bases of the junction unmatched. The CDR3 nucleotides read TGTGCCAGTAGTCCTAGCCGGGACAGGGGCGGGCAGCCCCAGCATTTT. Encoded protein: CASSPSRDRGGQPQHF.

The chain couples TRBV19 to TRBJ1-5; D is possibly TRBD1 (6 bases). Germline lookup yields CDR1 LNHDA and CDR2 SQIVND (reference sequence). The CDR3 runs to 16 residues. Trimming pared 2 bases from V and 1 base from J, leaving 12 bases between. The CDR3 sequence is CASSILGGESNQPQHF. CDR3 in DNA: TGTGCCAGTAGTATATTAGGGGGGGAAAGCAATCAGCCCCAGCATTTT.

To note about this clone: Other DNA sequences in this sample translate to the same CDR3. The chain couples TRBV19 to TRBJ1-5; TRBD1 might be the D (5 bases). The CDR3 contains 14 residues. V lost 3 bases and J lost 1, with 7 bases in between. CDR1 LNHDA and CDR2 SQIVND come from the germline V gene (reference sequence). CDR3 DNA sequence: TGTGCCAGTAGTATGGGGCAGAGCAATCAGCCCCAGCATTTT. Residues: CASSMGQSNQPQHF.

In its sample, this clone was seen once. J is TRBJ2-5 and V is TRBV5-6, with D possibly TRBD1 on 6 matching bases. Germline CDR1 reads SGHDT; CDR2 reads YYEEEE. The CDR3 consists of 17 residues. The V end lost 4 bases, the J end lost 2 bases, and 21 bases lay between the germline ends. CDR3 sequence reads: CASSRMPGQEVQETQYF. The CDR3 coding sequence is TGTGCCAGCAGCAGGATGCCGGGACAAGAAGTACAAGAGACCCAGTACTTC.

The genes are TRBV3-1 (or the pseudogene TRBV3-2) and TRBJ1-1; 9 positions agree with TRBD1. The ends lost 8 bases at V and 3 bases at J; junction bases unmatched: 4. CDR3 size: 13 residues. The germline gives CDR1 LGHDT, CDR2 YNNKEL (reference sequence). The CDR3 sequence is CASAQGAYTEAFF. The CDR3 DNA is TGTGCCAGCGCACAGGGGGCGTACACTGAAGCTTTCTTT.

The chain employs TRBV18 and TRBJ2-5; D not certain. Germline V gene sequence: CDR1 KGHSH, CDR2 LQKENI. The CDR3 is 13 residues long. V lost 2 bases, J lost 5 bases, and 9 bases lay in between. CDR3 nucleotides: TGTGCCAGCTCACCAACACAATGGGAGACCCAGTACTTC. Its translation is CASSPTQWETQYF. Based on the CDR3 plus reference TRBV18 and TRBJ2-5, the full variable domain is NAGVMQNPRHLVRRRGQEARLRCSPMKGHSHVYWYRQLPEEGLKFMVYLQKENIIDESGMPKERFSAEFPKEGPSILRIQQVVRGDSAAYFCASSPTQWETQYFGPGTRLLVL.

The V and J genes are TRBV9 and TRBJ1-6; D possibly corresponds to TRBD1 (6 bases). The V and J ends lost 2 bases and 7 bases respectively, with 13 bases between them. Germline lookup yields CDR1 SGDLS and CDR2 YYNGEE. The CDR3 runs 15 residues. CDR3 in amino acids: CASSVYLGANSPLHF. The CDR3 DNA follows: TGTGCCAGCAGCGTTTATCTGGGGGCAAATTCACCCCTCCACTTT.

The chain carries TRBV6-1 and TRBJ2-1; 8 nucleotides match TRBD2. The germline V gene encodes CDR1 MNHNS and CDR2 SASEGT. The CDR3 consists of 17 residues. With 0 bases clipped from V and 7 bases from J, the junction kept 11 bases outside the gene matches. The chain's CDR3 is CASSEAAGAGVFNEQFF. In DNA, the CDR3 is TGTGCCAGCAGTGAAGCGGCTGGAGCGGGAGTGTTTAATGAGCAGTTCTTC.

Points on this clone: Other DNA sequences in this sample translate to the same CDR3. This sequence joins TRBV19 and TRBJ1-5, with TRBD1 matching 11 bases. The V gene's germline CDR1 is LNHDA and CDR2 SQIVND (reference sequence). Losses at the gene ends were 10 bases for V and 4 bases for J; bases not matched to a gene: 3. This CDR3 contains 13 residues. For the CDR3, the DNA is TGTGCCACCCGGGACAGGGGGAATCAGCCCCAGCATTTT. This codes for CATRDRGNQPQHF.

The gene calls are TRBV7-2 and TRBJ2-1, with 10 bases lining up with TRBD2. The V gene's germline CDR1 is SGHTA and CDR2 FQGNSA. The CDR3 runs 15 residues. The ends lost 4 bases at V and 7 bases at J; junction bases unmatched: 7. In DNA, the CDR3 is TGTGCCAGCAGCTCTAAAGCGGGAGGGATAAATGAGCAGTTCTTC. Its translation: CASSSKAGGINEQFF. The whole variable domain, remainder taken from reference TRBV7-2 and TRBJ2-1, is GAGVSQSPSNKVTEKGKDVELRCDPISGHTALYWYRQSLGQGLEFLIYFQGNSAPDKSGLPSDRFSAERTGGSVSTLTIQRTQQEDSAVYLCASSSKAGGINEQFFGPGTRLTVL.

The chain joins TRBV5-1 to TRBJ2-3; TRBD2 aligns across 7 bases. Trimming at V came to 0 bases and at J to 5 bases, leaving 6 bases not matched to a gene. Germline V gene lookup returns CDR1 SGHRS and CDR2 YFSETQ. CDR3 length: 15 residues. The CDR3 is CASSLAQRELDTQYF. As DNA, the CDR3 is TGCGCCAGCAGCTTGGCTCAGCGGGAACTAGATACGCAGTATTTT.

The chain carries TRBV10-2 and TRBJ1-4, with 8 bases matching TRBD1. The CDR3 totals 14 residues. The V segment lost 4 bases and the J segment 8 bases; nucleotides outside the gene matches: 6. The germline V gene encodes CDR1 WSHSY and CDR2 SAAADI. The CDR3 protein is CASSAQGAGEKLFF. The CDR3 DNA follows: TGCGCCAGCAGTGCTCAGGGGGCTGGAGAAAAACTGTTTTTT.

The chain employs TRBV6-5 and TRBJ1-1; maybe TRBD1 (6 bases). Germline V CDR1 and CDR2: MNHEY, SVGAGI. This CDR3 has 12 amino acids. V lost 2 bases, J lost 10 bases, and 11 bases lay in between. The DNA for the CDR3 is TGTGCCAGCAGTTACAGGCAGGGGAGAGCTTTCTTT. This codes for CASSYRQGRAFF.